Presented here are 7 T cell receptor beta chains from one specimen sequenced in a study of shared clonotypes between healthy human individuals. Here immunoSEQ multiplex PCR was the method, and the copy in TCRdb shows in-frame clones only, minus some. The table lists about 510,000 clones, roughly 79% of them singletons. The sample comprised PBMCs. These receptors all stem from a woman between 40 and 50 years old in good health. Some clones in this sample may be carry-over from other donors' samples.

The J gene is TRBJ2-7, the V gene TRBV6-1, with 8 bases identical to TRBD2. With V trimmed by 0 bases and J by 2 bases, 3 bases remained unmatched. The CDR3 totals 15 residues. Germline V gives CDR1 MNHNS, CDR2 SASEGT. CDR3 sequence (DNA): TGTGCCAGCAGTGAAGCTCTAGCGGGTCCCTACGAGCAGTACTTC. This translates into CASSEALAGPYEQYF.

This clone has just one count. The genes are TRBV12-5 and TRBJ1-2, with 7 bases fitting TRBD1. There are 17 residues in the CDR3. J gave up 2 bases and V 4 bases, and 13 bases lay outside the gene matches. Germline CDR1 is LGHNT and CDR2 is FRNRAP. The CDR3 loop is CASGSPPPGQKNYGYTF. The DNA of the CDR3 is TGTGCTAGTGGTTCCCCTCCCCCGGGACAGAAGAACTATGGCTACACCTTC.

This clone was recorded at least ten times. The chain uses TRBV2 and TRBJ2-2; D call uncertain. The V gene lost 8 bases and the J gene lost 3 bases, with 13 bases spanning the gap. The CDR3 is made up of 14 amino acids. The germline gives CDR1 SNHLY, CDR2 FYNNEI. CDR3 protein: CASFLSRDTGELFF. The DNA for the CDR3 is TGTGCCAGCTTCTTGTCCCGGGACACCGGGGAGCTGTTTTTT.

The table lists this clone with a few counts. CDR3 amino acids: CASSQETGYNEQFF. The CDR3 coding sequence is TGTGCCAGCAGCCAAGAAACAGGATACAATGAGCAGTTCTTC. The gene calls are TRBV4-2 and TRBJ2-1; maybe TRBD1 (5 bases). Germline V gives CDR1 LGHNA, CDR2 YNFKEQ. The CDR3 loop spans 14 amino acids. V lost 0 bases to trimming and J lost 4 bases, with 7 bases between them.

The chain carries TRBV19 and TRBJ1-5, with a tentative D call TRBD1 (6 bases). In germline, CDR1 is LNHDA, CDR2 SQIVND (reference sequence). V was trimmed by 2 bases and J by 5 bases, leaving 13 bases between them. CDR3 length: 15 amino acids. CDR3 in amino acids: CASSIYFWGHQPQHF. As DNA, the CDR3 is TGTGCCAGTAGTATATACTTTTGGGGGCATCAGCCCCAGCATTTT. Looking up the rest from reference TRBV19 and TRBJ1-5 gives the full variable domain: DGGITQSPKYLFRKEGQNVTLSCEQNLNHDAMYWYRQDPGQGLRLIYYSQIVNDFQKGDIAEGYSVSREKKESFPLTVTSAQKNPTAFYLCASSIYFWGHQPQHFGDGTRLSIL.

About this clone itself: The sample has other DNA sequences that encode this CDR3 too. This chain joins TRBV19 and TRBJ2-5; 7 bases map to TRBD1. V lost 5 bases, J lost 4 bases, and 1 base stayed unmatched. CDR3 length: 12 amino acids. The germline V gene has CDR1 LNHDA and CDR2 SQIVND (reference sequence). The CDR3 here is CASSRQGETQYF. The CDR3 DNA follows: TGTGCCAGTAGTCGACAGGGAGAGACCCAGTACTTC.

This chain connects TRBV28 to TRBJ2-2; D remains unclear. This CDR3 is built from 14 residues. In germline, CDR1 is MDHEN, CDR2 SYDVKM. Trimming left V 6 bases short and J 8 bases short, with 16 bases between. The CDR3: CASRSAGLGGELFF. As DNA, the CDR3 is TGTGCCAGCAGATCCGCCGGGCTCGGAGGGGAGCTGTTTTTT.